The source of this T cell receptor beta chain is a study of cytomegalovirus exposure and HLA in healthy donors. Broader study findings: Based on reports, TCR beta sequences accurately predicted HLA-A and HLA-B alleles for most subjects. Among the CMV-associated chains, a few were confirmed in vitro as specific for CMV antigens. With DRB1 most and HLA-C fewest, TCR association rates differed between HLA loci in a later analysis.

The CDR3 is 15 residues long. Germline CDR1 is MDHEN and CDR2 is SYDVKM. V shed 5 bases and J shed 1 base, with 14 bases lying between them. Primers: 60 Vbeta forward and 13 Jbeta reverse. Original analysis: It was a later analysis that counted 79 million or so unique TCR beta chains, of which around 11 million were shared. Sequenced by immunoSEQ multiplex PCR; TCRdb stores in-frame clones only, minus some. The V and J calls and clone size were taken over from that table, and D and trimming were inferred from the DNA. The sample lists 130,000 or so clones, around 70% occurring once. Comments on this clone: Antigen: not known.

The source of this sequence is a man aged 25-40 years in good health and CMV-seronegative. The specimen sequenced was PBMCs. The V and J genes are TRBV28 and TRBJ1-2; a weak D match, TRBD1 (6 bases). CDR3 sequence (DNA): TGTGCCAGCAGTCCGTCAGGGGATTTTAACTATGGCTACACCTTC. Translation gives CASSPSGDFNYGYTF.